This T cell receptor beta chain comes out of a study of blood T cell repertoires in COVID-19. Study in general: Sources were T cells, B-cell-depleted T cells, or PBMCs; the material itself was cDNA or gDNA.

This CDR3 is 16 amino acids long. The germline V gene has CDR1 LNHDA and CDR2 SQIVND (reference sequence). Deletions cut 6 bases from V and 0 bases from J, with 15 bases between. Per the original data handling: Cell counts per sample came from amplifying reference gene primers. The repertoire was sequenced with immunoSEQ multiplex PCR; TCRdb's copy has only in-frame clones and lacks some. That table furnishes V, J and clone size, whereas the DNA furnished D and trimming. The sample yields about 440,000 clones, roughly 85% seen once. Sequenced input: PBMCs or T cells enriched from blood (not recorded which). V gene TRBV19 combines with J gene TRBJ1-5, with D perhaps matching TRBD1 (5 bases). The sequence was collected from a woman aged 18-29 years with acute COVID-19. The CDR3 coding sequence is TGTGCCAGTAGCAATCGGGGGATTTATAGCAATCAGCCCCAGCATTTT. This sequence encodes CASSNRGIYSNQPQHF.